A selection of T cell receptor beta chains follows, all from one sample in a study of shared T cell receptors in the human thymus. Clones were sequenced by immunoSEQ multiplex PCR, and TCRdb holds only the in-frame ones, with some missing. The data show hundreds of thousands of clones, with approximately 88% seen just once and around 0.0099% held by the top ten. Another study also made use of these data, one on human thymus T cells.

The sequencing sample was made of thymocytes. Receptor source: a boy under two years old with a congenital heart defect. Both conserved end residues are part of each CDR3. The order of the fields is D gene, V gene, clone size, CDR3 length, J gene, CDR3 DNA, CDR3 protein. The D gene is left open where the match is weak. Size is omitted from some rows. Given values are once, few, many or a class for expanded clones.

-	TRBV18	-	17	TRBJ2-7	TGTGCCAGCTCACCAATTGGGCCAGCGGGCCGCTCCTACGAGCAGTACTTC	CASSPIGPAGRSYEQYF
-	TRBV7-2	-	14	TRBJ2-7	TGTGCCAGCAGCCCTCGCCAGGATGCCTACGAGCAGTACTTC	CASSPRQDAYEQYF
TRBD1	TRBV29-1	-	13	TRBJ2-7	TGCAGCGTTGCCGGGACAGGGAAGCACGAGCAGTACTTC	CSVAGTGKHEQYF
TRBD2	TRBV7-2	-	16	TRBJ2-5	TGTGCCAGCAGCCTAGGACTAGCGGGAGGCAAAGAGACCCAGTACTTC	CASSLGLAGGKETQYF
-	TRBV25-1	-	12	TRBJ1-4	TGTGCCAGCGTGGGACAAAAAGAAAAACTGTTTTTT	CASVGQKEKLFF
-	TRBV7-3	-	14	TRBJ2-2	TGTGCCAGCAGCTTTGGCCTCCACACCGGGGAGCTGTTTTTT	CASSFGLHTGELFF
-	TRBV28	-	15	TRBJ2-6	TGTGCCAGCAGAGGGACTTACTCTGGGGCCAACGTCCTGACTTTC	CASRGTYSGANVLTF
-	TRBV20-1	-	11	TRBJ2-7	TGCAGTGCTAGAGATTCCGGCGAGCAGTACTTC	CSARDSGEQYF
-	TRBV27	once	14	TRBJ2-7	TGTGCCAGCAGTAGAGGGGGTTTCTCCTACGAGCAGTACTTC	CASSRGGFSYEQYF
TRBD1	TRBV7-9	-	14	TRBJ2-7	TGTGCCAGCAGCTTCGGGACAGGGCCCTACGAGCAGTACTTC	CASSFGTGPYEQYF
-	TRBV6-4	-	14	TRBJ1-2	TGTGCCAGCACCCCGACAGGACCATTCTATGGCTACACCTTC	CASTPTGPFYGYTF
-	TRBV27	-	15	TRBJ2-2	TGTGCCAGCAGTTGGGGACACCCATCTGGCGGGGAGCTGTTTTTT	CASSWGHPSGGELFF
TRBD2	TRBV7-7	-	17	TRBJ2-1	TGTGCCAGCAGCCCCCGGCCGACTAGCGGGACGTACAATGAGCAGTTCTTC	CASSPRPTSGTYNEQFF
-	TRBV4-3	-	15	TRBJ1-1	TGCGCCAGCAGCCGTAAACAGGGATTCAACACTGAAGCTTTCTTT	CASSRKQGFNTEAFF
TRBD1	TRBV19	-	17	TRBJ2-3	TGTGCCAGTAGTATCCTAGGACAGGGGAGACTCACAGATACGCAGTATTTT	CASSILGQGRLTDTQYF
TRBD1	TRBV7-6	-	14	TRBJ1-1	TGTGCCAGCAGCACGGACAGGGGGTCCACTGAAGCTTTCTTT	CASSTDRGSTEAFF
TRBD2	TRBV6-5	-	15	TRBJ2-1	TGTGCCAGCAGTCCTGGGACTAGCGGGGGTAATGAGCAGTTCTTC	CASSPGTSGGNEQFF
-	TRBV7-2	-	14	TRBJ2-7	TGTGCCAGCAGCTTAGGGCAGGGCGGATACGAGCAGTACTTC	CASSLGQGGYEQYF
TRBD1	TRBV20-1	-	11	TRBJ1-5	TGCAGGACAGGGAGCAATCAGCCCCAGCATTTT	CRTGSNQPQHF
TRBD2	TRBV30	-	16	TRBJ2-7	TGTGCCTGGAGTCCGAGTGAGGGACTAGCGGGTTGCGAGCAGTACTTC	CAWSPSEGLAGCEQYF
TRBD1	TRBV5-1	-	14	TRBJ2-7	TGCGCCAGCAGCTTAGGGACAGGGAAGTACGAGCAGTACTTC	CASSLGTGKYEQYF
TRBD1	TRBV7-8	-	14	TRBJ1-2	TGTGCCAGCAGCCAAAGGGGGCAGTCCTATGGCTACACCTTC	CASSQRGQSYGYTF
-	TRBV25-1	-	14	TRBJ2-3	TGTGCCAGCAGTGAACGCGTAAGTGGAGATACGCAGTATTTT	CASSERVSGDTQYF
TRBD1	TRBV28	once	14	TRBJ2-2	TGTGCCAGCAGTTGGACAGGGGGGACCGGGGAGCTGTTTTTT	CASSWTGGTGELFF
TRBD1	TRBV4-1	-	17	TRBJ1-1	TGCGCCAGCAGCCAACCCAGTCCGGGGACAGGGAACACTGAAGCTTTCTTT	CASSQPSPGTGNTEAFF
TRBD2	TRBV11-3	-	17	TRBJ2-1	TGTGCCAGCAGCTTAGGGGGACTAGCGGGACCTGGGAAAGAGCAGTTCTTC	CASSLGGLAGPGKEQFF
-	TRBV28	few	15	TRBJ2-7	TGTGCCAGCAGGATCGGCCAGGGACTCTCCTACGAGCAGTACTTC	CASRIGQGLSYEQYF
-	TRBV21-1	few	15	TRBJ2-1	TGTGCCAGCAGCAAGACAGTGACCTCCTACAATGAGCAGTTCTTC	CASSKTVTSYNEQFF
TRBD1	TRBV30	-	12	TRBJ2-7	TGTGCCTGGAGAGGGACAGGGGACGAGCAGTACTTC	CAWRGTGDEQYF
-	TRBV19	once	13	TRBJ1-2	TGTGCCAGTAGTATAAGAGTATCCTATGGCTACACCTTC	CASSIRVSYGYTF
-	TRBV21-1	-	16	TRBJ2-1	TGTGCCAGCAGCAAAGGAGGACAGGGGTTATCTCATGAGCAGTTCTTC	CASSKGGQGLSHEQFF
TRBD2	TRBV4-1	-	17	TRBJ2-1	TGCGCCAGCAGCCAAGATCCTAGCGGGGGAGGATGCGATGAGCAGTTCTTC	CASSQDPSGGGCDEQFF
TRBD1	TRBV29-1	-	14	TRBJ2-7	TGCAGCGTTGCACCGGGACAGGGCTTCTACGAGCAGTACTTC	CSVAPGQGFYEQYF
-	TRBV28	-	16	TRBJ1-4	TGTGCCAGCAGTTTATGCCTAGCCCCGTTAAGGGAAAAACTGTTTTTT	CASSLCLAPLREKLFF
-	TRBV5-1	-	22	TRBJ2-3	TGCGCCAGCAGCTTGGCCAAGGATCCTCGGGACTCCAGAAGAGAGAGCACAGATACGCAGTATTTT	CASSLAKDPRDSRRESTDTQYF
-	TRBV20-1	-	11	TRBJ2-5	TGCAGTGCTAGTGGCGGGGAGACCCAGTACTTC	CSASGGETQYF
TRBD2	TRBV5-6	-	14	TRBJ2-2	TGTGCCAGCCGACCTGGGGAGGGTCCCGGGGAGCTGTTTTTT	CASRPGEGPGELFF
TRBD2	TRBV5-6	-	14	TRBJ2-7	TGTGCCAGCAGCTTGGAGCGGGAGGCCTACGAGCAGTACTTC	CASSLEREAYEQYF
TRBD2	TRBV27	-	15	TRBJ2-7	TGTGCCAGCAGCTCCCCGAGCGGGGGATACTACGAGCAGTACTTC	CASSSPSGGYYEQYF
-	TRBV28	-	16	TRBJ1-5	TGTGCCAGCAGACCCCTGAGGCACCAGAGCAATCAGCCCCAGCATTTT	CASRPLRHQSNQPQHF